The TCR beta chain under discussion was sequenced for a study of blood T cell repertoires in COVID-19 (dated by TCRdb to 2019 to 2021). Background for the entire study: Samples from collaborators originated in the United States, Italy and Spain and spanned both the acute and convalescent phases of COVID-19. The dataset comprised deeply sampled blood TCRbeta repertoires from subjects exposed to, actively infected with, or recovered from COVID-19. The samples were drawn from two sources: the first 160 participants of the ongoing ImmuneRACE study, and 950 to 1,500 subjects contributed by 6 global collaborators. The prospective study material was composed of cDNA or gDNA derived from T cells, B-cell-depleted T cells, or PBMCs. Nearly every sample came with metadata listing a de-identified subject ID, COVID-19 status, age in years and sex. The repertoires were released in a freely available public database intended as a resource for research on the immune response to SARS-CoV-2. Where available, HLA class I and class II types were obtained from metadata supplied by the sample provider rather than from assay-based typing.

Comment on this clone: No antigen is known for it. One base away there is no much larger clone; base qualities are not given.

V gives up 3 bases and J gives up 2 bases, and the segment between their germline ends measures 5 bases. CDR1 and CDR2, looked up from the germline V gene, are SNHLY and FYNNEI. From the cysteine up to the phenylalanine, the CDR3 has a length of 12 residues. Only CDR3 DNA remains: 36 bases, in frame from the first base. The immunoSEQ Assay, a bias-controlled multiplex PCR, was used to amplify TCRbeta CDR3 regions from genomic DNA. Regarding the original processing steps: The number of nucleated cells in each sample was estimated by amplification of reference gene primers within the assay. To quantify the absolute abundance of each unique TCRbeta CDR3 rearrangement, sequence reads were collapsed and filtered. Productive Simpson clonality was computed per sample as the square root of Simpson's diversity index over productive rearrangements. Not all clones reach the TCRdb copy of this immuneACCESS table, which keeps in-frame sequences only. Checked studies attribute under half of the gap to unresolved V genes and leave the rest unexplained. That table furnishes V, J and clone size, whereas the DNA furnished D and trimming. This sample gives over 250,000 clones in total; roughly 90% of them show up just once. The top ten hold about an eighth of the sample.

The study at large found these results: Clinical and demographic metadata were provided uncurated, with the amount varying by source and participant.

In Seattle, one collaborating source enrolled patients while the infection was active and tracked those patients longitudinally over the course of disease. The collaborating institutions used their own protocols to collect whole blood in K2EDTA tubes. For TCRbeta analysis, collaborators shipped samples in one of three forms: frozen whole blood, isolated PBMCs, or DNA extracted from either of those sample types. Sequences were obtained from peripheral blood. The sequence derives from a woman in her 70s with COVID-19, enrolled during active disease. The receptor chain draws on TRBV2 and TRBJ2-7; the D gene identity is not certain. The nucleotide sequence is TGTGCCAGCAGTGAGTCGGCCTACGAGCAGTACTTC. Translation gives CASSESAYEQYF.